The 30 T cell receptor beta chains below all came from one sample that was sequenced in a study of patients and donors after allogeneic stem cell transplantation (dated by TCRdb to about 2020). Receptor amplification or capture employed RT-PCR. The sequencer was a NextSeq 550. Starting from the raw public reads, TCRdb applied fastp trimming at Q25, assembled clones with MiXCR and retained in-frame beta chains. Entries that share a CDR3 protein sequence are merged under the most common genes and DNA. The sample table holds about 960,000 distinct CDR3 sequences, of which about 20% were seen once. The top ten constitute approximately 5.9% of the sample. The sample consisted of blood, either unsorted or a sorted T cell fraction (not recorded which). Receptors originate from a human donor who was either an allogeneic HSCT recipient or a stem cell or donor lymphocyte infusion donor (not recorded which). It is not recorded whose cells these are; they may come from a transplant donor.

This clonotype occurred a few times. The chain carries TRBV2 and TRBJ1-1; TRBD1 is a possible D gene (5 bases). Germline V lookup: CDR1 SNHLY, CDR2 FYNNEI. V gave up 6 bases and J gave up 10 bases, with 15 bases separating them. The CDR3 contains 12 residues. Written as DNA, the CDR3 is TGTGCCAGCAGACCACTGGGCGGGGGAGCTTTCTTT. Amino acids: CASRPLGGGAFF. Drawing the rest from reference TRBV2 and TRBJ1-1, the complete variable domain is EPEVTQTPSHQVTQMGQEVILRCVPISNHLYFYWYRQILGQKVEFLVSFYNNEISEKSEIFDDQFSVERPDGSNFTLKIRSTKLEDSAMYFCASRPLGGGAFFGQGTRLTVV.

This clonotype appeared a few times. V is TRBV4-2 and J is TRBJ2-3; TRBD1 aligns across 7 bases. Germline values: CDR1 LGHNA, CDR2 YNFKEQ. J lost 0 bases, V lost 4 bases, and 13 bases had no gene match. CDR3 length equals 18 residues. CDR3 sequence: CASSPGTAIPESTDTQYF. The DNA for the CDR3 is TGTGCCAGCAGCCCCGGGACAGCAATCCCGGAAAGCACAGATACGCAGTATTTT.

The chain carries TRBV20-1 and TRBJ2-3, with 7 positions matching TRBD2. The junction had 3 bases not matched to a gene; V was cut back by 3 bases and J by 0 bases. The CDR3 contains 14 residues. The germline V gene has CDR1 DFQATT and CDR2 SNEGSKA (reference sequence). The CDR3 DNA is TGCAGTGCTAGTCTAGCGGTCAGCACAGATACGCAGTATTTT. Amino acids: CSASLAVSTDTQYF.

The chain employs TRBV5-1 and TRBJ2-2; 7 nucleotides agree with TRBD2. V was pared by 4 bases and J by 6 bases, with 12 bases of the junction left unmatched. The CDR3 spans 16 residues. Looked up from germline, CDR1 is SGHRS and CDR2 is YFSETQ. The DNA of the CDR3 is TGCGCCAGCAGCGCCGAGACTAGCAAGAGGGCCGGGGAGCTGTTTTTT. Encoded protein: CASSAETSKRAGELFF.

The gene calls are TRBV29-1 and TRBJ2-7, with D hard to call. V dropped 3 bases and J dropped 0 bases, with 9 bases sitting between them. This CDR3 is 13 amino acids long. Germline V gives CDR1 SQVTM, CDR2 ANQGSEA. CDR3 sequence (DNA): TGCAGCGTTGAGACCCCAAGCTCCTACGAGCAGTACTTC. This codes for CSVETPSSYEQYF.

The V call is TRBV27, the J call TRBJ2-3; TRBD2 agrees at 7 bases. Germline V gene sequence: CDR1 MNHEY, CDR2 SMNVEV (reference sequence). The CDR3 has 13 residues. V shed 8 bases and J 11 bases; nucleotides not matched to a gene: 13. CDR3 in amino acids: CASGRLDGGMQYF. Written as DNA, the CDR3 is TGTGCCAGCGGCCGACTGGACGGGGGGATGCAGTATTTT.

The genes are TRBV12-3 or TRBV12-4 and TRBJ1-1; tentatively, D is TRBD1 (5 bases). The V end was cut by 6 bases, the J end by 8 bases, with 13 bases between. The CDR3 runs to 12 residues. Here the CDR3 DNA reads TGTGCCAGCAGCTGGGGGGATGGGGAAGCTTTCTTT. Amino acids: CASSWGDGEAFF.

This chain uses TRBV6-1 with TRBJ1-1; perhaps TRBD1 as D (5 bases). V was pared by 7 bases and J by 11 bases, with 20 bases between. The V gene's germline CDR1 is MNHNS and CDR2 SASEGT. The CDR3 covers 13 residues. CDR3 bases: TGTGCCAGCATCGCCTCCGGGACTATAAGGGCTTTCTTT. It yields the protein CASIASGTIRAFF.

This clonotype was seen at least ten times. Written as DNA, the CDR3 is TGCAGCGTCCGACTAGCGGGATTAGATACGCAGTATTTT. It codes for CSVRLAGLDTQYF. The V and J genes are TRBV29-1 and TRBJ2-3; 11 bases agree with TRBD2. V lost 6 bases to trimming and J lost 5 bases; unmatched junction nucleotides: 4. This CDR3 contains 13 residues. CDR1 SQVTM and CDR2 ANQGSEA come from the germline V gene.

The chain joins TRBV12-3 or TRBV12-4 to TRBJ2-1; the match to TRBD1 covers 8 bases. V lost 5 bases to trimming and J lost 8 bases; unmatched junction nucleotides: 8. The CDR3 contains 14 residues. The CDR3 loop is CASSPDRGRDEQFF. DNA of the CDR3: TGTGCCAGCAGTCCCGACAGGGGTAGGGATGAGCAGTTCTTC.

This clonotype came up a few times. The V call is TRBV9, the J call TRBJ2-2; 9 nucleotides align to TRBD1. V lost 1 base to trimming and J lost 3 bases; unmatched junction nucleotides: 7. This CDR3 has 17 residues. Germline CDR1 reads SGDLS; CDR2 reads YYNGEE. In nucleotides, the CDR3 is TGTGCCAGCAGCGTATTCCCGGGACAGGGTCACACCGGGGAGCTGTTTTTT. It encodes CASSVFPGQGHTGELFF.

The genes are TRBV9 and TRBJ2-7; the D gene is possibly TRBD2 (6 bases). CDR1 and CDR2 (germline): SGDLS, YYNGEE. The CDR3 covers 14 residues. V was clipped by 0 bases and J by 5 bases, with 12 bases between them. The chain's CDR3 is CASSVDGGSDEQYF. CDR3 coding DNA: TGTGCCAGCAGCGTAGACGGGGGTTCGGACGAGCAGTACTTC.

This clonotype was picked up many times. V is TRBV12-3 or TRBV12-4 and J is TRBJ1-1; possible D gene TRBD1, 6 bases. V was trimmed by 5 bases and J by 10 bases, leaving 14 bases between them. This CDR3 region has 12 residues. CDR3 sequence (DNA): TGTGCCAGCAGTGCACCGGGACACGGAGCTTTCTTT. Translation gives CASSAPGHGAFF.

The V and J genes are TRBV5-1 and TRBJ1-2; D gene unclear. This CDR3 region has 13 residues. Germline loops: CDR1 SGHRS, CDR2 YFSETQ. V dropped 5 bases and J dropped 2 bases, with 10 bases sitting between them. This chain's CDR3 is CASRPTANYGYTF. The CDR3 DNA sequence: TGCGCCAGCAGGCCGACCGCCAACTATGGCTACACCTTC.

The V and J genes are TRBV12-3 or TRBV12-4 and TRBJ2-5; a possible D gene is TRBD2 (6 bases). This CDR3 has 17 amino acids. With 4 bases removed from V and 2 bases from J, the gap between germline ends came to 20 bases. CDR3 sequence reads: CASSSWVLGGPQETQYF. In DNA, the CDR3 is TGTGCCAGCAGTTCTTGGGTCCTCGGAGGGCCTCAAGAGACCCAGTACTTC.

V gene TRBV6-2 or TRBV6-3 combines with J gene TRBJ2-1; TRBD2 agrees at 13 bases. The CDR3 extends over 15 amino acids. V dropped 6 bases and J dropped 12; count of bases not matched to a gene: 11. Germline CDR1 is MNHEY and CDR2 is SVGEGT. This CDR3 is CASSRTSGGSVRQFF. For the CDR3, the DNA is TGTGCCAGCAGCCGGACTAGCGGGGGATCGGTGCGGCAGTTCTTC.

The CDR3 DNA sequence: TGTGCCAGCAGTCACCACGGGACAGGGGGCTCAGAGACCCAGTACTTC. Translated: CASSHHGTGGSETQYF. The chain is built from TRBV25-1 and TRBJ2-5, with TRBD1 matching 12 bases. Germline V lookup: CDR1 MGHDK, CDR2 SYGVNS. V dropped 5 bases and J dropped 4; count of bases not matched to a gene: 8. This CDR3 spans 16 amino acids. Together with reference TRBV25-1 and TRBJ2-5, the CDR3 gives the full variable domain: EADIYQTPRYLVIGTGKKITLECSQTMGHDKMYWYQQDPGMELHLIHYSYGVNSTEKGDLSSESTVSRIRTEHFPLTLESARPSHTSQYLCASSHHGTGGSETQYFGPGTRLLVL.

This clonotype was recorded at least ten times. V is TRBV12-3 or TRBV12-4 and J is TRBJ1-1; D ambiguous. CDR3 length: 13 amino acids. Trimming pared 4 bases from V and 2 bases from J, leaving 8 bases between. CDR3 DNA sequence: TGTGCCAGCAGTTACTTACACAACACTGAAGCTTTCTTT. It is translated as CASSYLHNTEAFF.

This chain links TRBV20-1 with TRBJ2-7; no reliable D call. Germline CDR1 DFQATT, CDR2 SNEGSKA (reference sequence). The CDR3 contains 14 residues. Trimming pared 0 bases from V and 3 bases from J, leaving 12 bases between. The CDR3 nucleotides read TGCAGTGCTAGAGATCGCGGCTACAACTACGAGCAGTACTTC. Its translation is CSARDRGYNYEQYF.

J is TRBJ1-4 and V is TRBV21-1. TRBV21-1 is annotated as a pseudogene. The CDR3 totals 12 residues. The CDR3 nucleotides are TGTGCCAGCAGCCCCAAGAATGAAAAACTGTTTTTT. This encodes CASSPKNEKLFF.

This chain connects TRBV7-9 to TRBJ2-3, with 9 positions matching TRBD2. The CDR3 length is 14 residues. Germline V lookup: CDR1 SEHNR, CDR2 FQNEAQ (reference sequence). Trimming at V came to 1 base and at J to 8 bases, leaving 4 bases not matched to a gene. The CDR3 protein is CASSLGPSGATQYF. In DNA form, the CDR3 reads TGTGCCAGCAGCTTAGGTCCTAGCGGGGCTACGCAGTATTTT.

The rearrangement uses TRBV7-8 and TRBJ2-1, with 8 positions matching TRBD1. The CDR3 spans 17 residues. Germline CDR1 reads SGHVS; CDR2 reads FQNEAQ. Trimming took 5 bases from V and 5 from J; bases not matched to a gene: 14. CDR3 DNA: TGTGCCAGCAGCCCGCTGGCAGGGACAGGACGAAACAATGAGCAGTTCTTC. It yields the protein CASSPLAGTGRNNEQFF.

Comments on this clonotype: The junction and the germline gene differ at one end; a read error may be behind it. This chain links TRBV18 with TRBJ1-1, with a tentative D call TRBD1 (5 bases). Germline V gene data show CDR1 as KGHSH and CDR2 as LQKENI. There are 16 residues in the CDR3. As DNA, the CDR3 is TGTGCCGGCTCACCATACAAAGCCCAGGGAGGGACTGAAGCTTTCTTT. Protein: CAGSPYKAQGGTEAFF.

This clonotype was detected only a few times. This sequence joins TRBV20-1 and TRBJ2-3; 9 bases align to TRBD1. V gave up 3 bases and J gave up 2 bases; unmatched junction bases: 9. Looked up from germline, CDR1 is DFQATT and CDR2 is SNEGSKA (reference sequence). The CDR3 spans 16 residues. In DNA, the CDR3 is TGCAGTGCTAGGGGACAGGGCCCCCTTTACACAGATACGCAGTATTTT. Amino acids: CSARGQGPLYTDTQYF.

This clonotype was counted a few times. The chain recombines TRBV7-9 with TRBJ2-5; D not resolved. Trimming pared 5 bases from V and 5 bases from J, leaving 6 bases between. Germline V gene data show CDR1 as SEHNR and CDR2 as FQNEAQ (reference sequence). CDR3 length equals 11 residues. In DNA, the CDR3 is TGTGCCAGCAGCCCCTTTGAGACCCAGTACTTC. Translated, it gives CASSPFETQYF.

This clonotype was observed at least ten times. V usage is TRBV29-1 and J usage is TRBJ1-6; D call uncertain. Germline CDR1 is SQVTM and CDR2 is ANQGSEA. The CDR3 is 14 residues long. Trimming pared 4 bases from V and 5 bases from J, leaving 12 bases between. The CDR3 loop is CSVGEAINNSPLHF. Here the CDR3 DNA reads TGCAGCGTTGGCGAAGCTATTAATAATTCACCCCTCCACTTT.

This clonotype showed up many times. The rearrangement joins TRBV12-3 or TRBV12-4 to TRBJ2-7, with TRBD2 identical over 13 bases. The junction had 4 bases not matched to a gene; V was cut back by 5 bases and J by 6 bases. CDR3 length equals 14 residues. CDR3 nucleotide sequence: TGTGCCAGCAGTCCAGGACTAGCGGGAGTCGAGCAGTACTTC. The encoded protein is CASSPGLAGVEQYF.

This clonotype occurred a few times. The rearrangement links TRBV10-3 to TRBJ1-4; no firm D call. Deletions cut 8 bases from V and 7 bases from J, with 14 bases between. Germline assignment: CDR1 ENHRY and CDR2 SYGVKD. The CDR3 has 13 residues. CDR3 loop: CAIGREEGEKLFF. DNA for the CDR3: TGTGCCATCGGGCGGGAAGAGGGTGAAAAACTGTTTTTT.

This chain links TRBV7-3 with TRBJ2-5, with D tentatively TRBD1 (8 bases). Trimming pared 5 bases from V and 7 bases from J, leaving 17 bases between. The length of the CDR3 is 14 residues. Germline CDR1 SGHTA, CDR2 FQGTGA. The CDR3 loop reads CASSPAGGGGTQYF. In DNA, the CDR3 is TGTGCCAGCAGCCCAGCAGGGGGCGGGGGGACCCAGTACTTC.

The V gene is TRBV9, the J gene TRBJ1-3, with 7 bases that match TRBD1. The CDR3 covers 15 residues. Germline V lookup: CDR1 SGDLS, CDR2 YYNGEE. Trimming at V came to 1 base and at J to 2 bases, leaving 3 bases not matched to a gene. CDR3 sequence (DNA): TGTGCCAGCAGCGTAAACAGGGGCCCTGGAAACACCATATATTTT. Its protein product is CASSVNRGPGNTIYF.